This passage covers 12 T cell receptor beta chains from one sample sequenced in a study of blood T cells in healthy people across ages. It was with a sample-barcoded 5' primer and a J-beta primer mix that a second PCR of roughly 7 to 12 cycles was run. TCRdb reanalysed the 5' RACE reads using MiXCR and keeps one entry per CDR3 protein. In the table there are about 1.8 million distinct CDR3 sequences, around 50% of which are singletons. Sequenced material: blood. The source is a woman between 40 and 50 years old in good health.

This clonotype was counted a single time. The V gene is TRBV20-1, the J gene TRBJ2-3; 10 nucleotides line up with TRBD1. V was clipped by 6 bases and J by 9 bases; unmatched bases: 12. The CDR3 is made up of 14 amino acids. CDR1 and CDR2 from the germline V gene are DFQATT and SNEGSKA (reference sequence). The CDR3 DNA follows: TGCAGTGCAAACGGACAGGGGGACGGTGGAACGCAGTATTTT. Protein product: CSANGQGDGGTQYF.

This clonotype was seen only once. The V call is TRBV12-3 or TRBV12-4, the J call TRBJ1-4; 8 nucleotides align to TRBD1. This CDR3 is built from 14 residues. Trimming removed 4 bases from V and 8 bases from J; junction bases left unmatched: 6. CDR3 sequence reads: CASSSRGREEKLFF. The CDR3 DNA sequence: TGTGCCAGCAGTTCCAGGGGGCGAGAGGAAAAACTGTTTTTT.

The gene calls are TRBV18 and TRBJ2-5, with D unresolved. Per germline, CDR1 KGHSH and CDR2 LQKENI. The CDR3 consists of 13 residues. Trimming removed 7 bases from V and 2 bases from J, with 11 bases in between. The CDR3 DNA sequence: TGTGCCAGCTTTAGGACGGAGCAAGAGACCCAGTACTTC. This encodes CASFRTEQETQYF.

The chain couples TRBV6-5 to TRBJ1-6, with 10 bases identical to TRBD1. V was pared by 2 bases and J by 4 bases, with 5 bases of the junction left unmatched. Germline V gene data show CDR1 as MNHEY and CDR2 as SVGAGI. The CDR3 length is 17 residues. The CDR3 loop is CASSYQGQGVYNSPLHF. The CDR3 region has the DNA TGTGCCAGCAGTTACCAAGGACAGGGGGTATATAATTCACCCCTCCACTTT.

This clonotype was observed a few times. The chain joins TRBV7-2 to TRBJ1-1; D unclear. The germline CDR1 and CDR2 sequences are SGHTA and FQGNSA. The CDR3 contains 14 residues. The V end lost 4 bases, the J end lost 0 bases, and 9 bases lay between the germline ends. The CDR3 region has the DNA TGTGCCAGCAGCTCCGGGCCGGTGAACACTGAAGCTTTCTTT. It yields the protein CASSSGPVNTEAFF.

This clonotype was detected a few times. The chain is built from TRBV29-1 and TRBJ2-5; 7 bases match TRBD2. Germline loops: CDR1 SQVTM, CDR2 ANQGSEA. V gave up 6 bases and J gave up 5 bases; unmatched junction bases: 6. The CDR3 is made up of 12 amino acids. The CDR3 loop is CSVPSGAETQYF. CDR3 coding DNA: TGCAGCGTCCCGAGCGGGGCGGAGACCCAGTACTTC. The whole variable domain, remainder taken from reference TRBV29-1 and TRBJ2-5, is SAVISQKPSRDICQRGTSLTIQCQVDSQVTMMFWYRQQPGQSLTLIATANQGSEATYESGFVIDKFPISRPNLTFSTLTVSNMSPEDSSIYLCSVPSGAETQYFGPGTRLLVL.

This clonotype was detected only a few times. This rearrangement joins TRBV4-3 to TRBJ2-7; no firm D call. This CDR3 contains 16 residues. Trimming left V 1 base short and J 1 base short, with 14 bases between. Per the germline V gene, CDR1 is LGHNA and CDR2 is YSLEER. This chain's CDR3 is CASSQVSSQRSYEQYF. The CDR3 DNA reads TGCGCCAGCAGCCAAGTCTCCAGTCAGAGGTCCTACGAGCAGTACTTC.

The CDR3 coding sequence is TGTGCCAGCAGCCCAGGGGGAGGGGGGGGATACAATGAGCAGTTCTTC. Translated, it gives CASSPGGGGGYNEQFF. The genes are TRBV7-2 and TRBJ2-1, with D perhaps assigned TRBD1 or TRBD2 (7 bases each). Deletions cut 5 bases from V and 4 bases from J, with 18 bases between. This CDR3 is 16 amino acids long. Germline assignment: CDR1 SGHTA and CDR2 FQGNSA.

There are a few counts of this clonotype. The chain is built from TRBV20-1 and TRBJ2-1, with 12 bases that match TRBD2. The junction had 15 bases not matched to a gene; V was cut back by 3 bases and J by 12 bases. The germline gives CDR1 DFQATT, CDR2 SNEGSKA (reference sequence). The CDR3 has 16 amino acids. The CDR3 reads CSASTTGTSGFAGQFF. For the CDR3, the DNA is TGCAGTGCTAGTACCACCGGGACTAGCGGGTTCGCGGGGCAGTTCTTC.

The chain joins TRBV15 to TRBJ1-2; no reliable D call. The CDR3 is made up of 14 amino acids. Deletions cut 5 bases from V and 3 bases from J, with 13 bases between. Germline V CDR1 and CDR2: LNHNV, YYDKDF (reference sequence). CDR3 DNA: TGTGCCACCAGCGCCGCGGACGCTTACTATGGCTACACCTTC. As protein: CATSAADAYYGYTF.

This clonotype has more than one count but fewer than ten. As DNA, the CDR3 is TGTGCCACCAGTGACCGCGGGACTAGCGGGGGCAATGAGCAGTTCTTC. Protein sequence: CATSDRGTSGGNEQFF. The rearrangement uses TRBV24-1 and TRBJ2-1; TRBD2 agrees at 14 bases. This CDR3 contains 16 residues. Germline CDR1 KGHDR, CDR2 SFDVKD. V was pared by 4 bases and J by 6 bases, with 4 bases of the junction left unmatched.

This chain links TRBV4-3 with TRBJ2-1; 11 positions match TRBD2. Germline V gene data show CDR1 as LGHNA and CDR2 as YSLEER. Unmatched junction bases numbered 12, after V lost 4 bases and J lost 4 bases. The CDR3 sequence is 18 residues long. The CDR3 DNA sequence: TGCGCCAGCAGCCTAAGGCTAGCGGGGGGAGAAGCTTACAATGAGCAGTTCTTC. This sequence encodes CASSLRLAGGEAYNEQFF.